Reported below is one TCR beta chain. Distinct nucleotide sequences in the sample also encode this CDR3. Researchers partitioned CD4+ cells into CD45RA+ naive and CD45RA-negative memory subsets. This record belongs to a study of shared clonotypes between healthy human individuals. Whole-study context: A few men and a couple of women, aged 18 to 49, were donors.

CDR1 and CDR2 from the germline V gene are SEHNR and FQNEAQ (reference sequence). The CDR3 is 13 residues long. The V end was cut by 1 base, the J end by 2 bases, with 5 bases between. Sequencing was performed with immunoSEQ multiplex PCR; in TCRdb, only in-frame clones are kept and a portion is missing. The repertoire holds 2 million or so clones, with around 95% as singletons. Sequencing input: naive CD4+ T cells sorted from blood. Described subset: CD45RA+ positively selected. The TCR was taken from a man between 18 and 35 years old in good health. The V and J genes are TRBV7-9 and TRBJ1-2, with no clear D. The CDR3 loop is CASSLGQNYGYTF. CDR3 coding DNA: TGTGCCAGCAGCTTAGGGCAGAACTATGGCTACACCTTC.